This TCR beta chain was documented in a study of blood T cell repertoires in COVID-19. Study in general: Both acute and convalescent COVID-19 samples were obtained from the United States, Italy and Spain. T cells, B-cell-depleted T cells, or PBMCs supplied cDNA or gDNA.

In the case of this clone: Within the sample, other DNA sequences also encode this same CDR3.

In the authors' workflow: Amplification from reference gene primers served as the basis for estimated nucleated cell counts. Assay used: immunoSEQ multiplex PCR; TCRdb lists only in-frame clones, some missing. That table furnishes V, J and clone size, whereas the DNA furnished D and trimming. The repertoire holds about 140,000 clones, with roughly four fifths as singletons. The receptor's source is an elderly man with acute or convalescent COVID-19. Sequenced input: peripheral blood.

The chain's CDR3 is CASSPGQGYGYTF. CDR3 DNA: TGTGCCAGCAGTCCCGGACAGGGCTATGGCTACACCTTC. The chain couples TRBV7-2 to TRBJ1-2; 8 bases are a match to TRBD1. CDR1 and CDR2 from the germline V gene are SGHTA and FQGNSA. V gave up 6 bases and J gave up 4 bases; unmatched junction bases: 4. The CDR3 covers 13 residues. Filled out from reference TRBV7-2 and TRBJ1-2, the complete variable domain reads GAGVSQSPSNKVTEKGKDVELRCDPISGHTALYWYRQSLGQGLEFLIYFQGNSAPDKSGLPSDRFSAERTGGSVSTLTIQRTQQEDSAVYLCASSPGQGYGYTFGSGTRLTVV.